This T cell receptor (beta chain) was recovered during a study of read filtering for tumor transcriptome and immune sequencing (dated by TCRdb to the early 2020s). For the wider study: The cohort had approximately 16 male and over 12 female patients with a mean age of roughly 64 years, ranging from roughly 45 to 85. Under revised international staging, about 8 patients fell into R-ISS I, 15 or so into R-ISS II and over 5 into R-ISS III. Whole-transcriptome libraries were prepared with the TruSeq RNA Access Library Prep Kit after DNase treatment. TCR-region mapped reads per sample ranged from about 3.5 to 10.27 million with IR-seq versus only roughly 85 to 1273 with RNA-seq. Using the same bone marrow samples, the study compared TCR repertoires obtained by targeted immune repertoire sequencing with those obtained by bulk whole-transcriptome sequencing. One main goal was a read-filtering strategy for immune repertoire data, in particular deciding whether clonotypes backed by only one read should be removed.

V lost 1 base and J lost 8 bases, and the count of bases not matched to a germline gene is 7. The CDR3 has 15 amino acids, counting the end cysteine and phenylalanine. Of the read, only the CDR3 DNA is kept; its 45 bases are in frame from base 1. CDR1 and CDR2, looked up from the germline V gene, are SGHTA and FQGTGA. The investigation overall reported the following: Removing single-read clonotypes increased the correlation between IR-seq and RNA-seq shared clonotype proportions. Clonotypes were captured by IR-seq at much higher depth and more reliably than by RNA-seq, and smaller IR-seq throughput was sufficient for identification of most shared clonotypes. The sorted CD138-negative fraction was a mixed bone marrow immune population, not purified T cells. In IR-seq, about four fifths of clonotypes but 3% to 4% of total reads were represented by single-read clonotypes, whereas in RNA-seq, around three quarters of clonotypes and about 46% of reads were represented by single-read clonotypes.

Every patient had bone marrow sampled at the time of active disease. Ficoll-Hypaque density gradient centrifugation was used to isolate bone marrow mononuclear cells. Myeloma plasma cells were removed and CD138-negative cells were obtained by negative selection following labeling with CD138 magnetic microbeads on a MACS separator. Purity of the isolated cells was checked by flow cytometry on an Attune NxT using CD138 antibodies. TRIzol reagent was used to extract total RNA, which was then quantified with a NanoDrop spectrophotometer. Paired RNA-seq and IR-seq were performed on each patient's CD138-negative bone marrow sample. This clonotype was observed at least ten times. The antigen this receptor binds is unknown. Qualities for individual bases were not recorded, and no much larger clone is one base off. TCR libraries were constructed from about 400 ng RNA using the Immunoverse kit, and molecular barcoded adaptors covering alpha/delta and beta/gamma chains were employed. TCR library preparation used the same RNA that was used for transcriptome sequencing. Sequencing of the TCR libraries was done on an Illumina HiSeq 4000 with 2 x 150 cycles. Per the authors' processing: TCR reads were aligned to human V, D, J and C references and assembled into CDR3 clonotypes with MiXCR, including quality filtering and error correction. Clonotype counts and gene usage diversity were analyzed with the tcR package in R. For inspection of raw mapping reads, RNA-seq reads were mapped by STAR aligner version 2.5.3a onto GRCh37 of the human genome. To test how sequencing depth affected the clonotypes detected, IR-seq fastq files were randomly downsampled with Seqtk 1.3. TCRdb reworked the public reads: Q25 trimming with fastp, MiXCR clone assembly, productive beta chains retained. Identical CDR3 protein sequences are pooled into one entry, listed with their most common genes and DNA. The V and J calls follow TCRdb's processing rather than the paper's. The sample table shows 50,000 to 65,000 distinct CDR3 sequences, and around an eighth are seen once. The biggest ten clones account for under 20% of the sample.

The rearrangement joined TRBV7-3 to TRBJ2-1; 8 middle bases align to TRBD1. Source material: a population of CD138-negative cells sorted from bone marrow. The cell subset or site label corresponds to: bone marrow mononuclear cells depleted of CD138+ plasma/myeloma cells by negative magnetic selection. The origin of this receptor is a donor at least 40 years old with multiple myeloma. The sequence in DNA is TGTGCCAGCAGCTTAAACCGGGACAGGTCCCATGAGCAGTTCTTC. This is translated as CASSLNRDRSHEQFF.